A selection of T cell receptor beta chains follows, all from one sample in a study of PD-1 blockade in classical Hodgkin lymphoma. Assay used: immunoSEQ multiplex PCR; TCRdb lists only in-frame clones, some missing. This sample has tens of thousands of clones; 85% to 90% occur once, and the top ten carry roughly 9.1%. The sample consisted of peripheral blood mononuclear cells (PBMCs), taken at baseline. The receptor source for this set is a human donor with classical Hodgkin lymphoma. Both conserved end residues are part of each CDR3. A D gene is named only where the DNA matches it firmly. Size tells how often a clone was seen (once, few, many) or the class of an expanded clone, and some rows leave it out.

d_call: -
v_call: TRBV15
clone_size: -
j_call: TRBJ2-7
cdr3_aa: CATSRGGYEQYF
cdr3_nt: TGTGCCACCAGCAGAGGGGGCTACGAGCAGTACTTC

d_call: -
v_call: TRBV9
clone_size: once
j_call: TRBJ2-1
cdr3_aa: CASSVDSGEQFF
cdr3_nt: TGTGCCAGCAGCGTAGACAGCGGTGAGCAGTTCTTC

d_call: -
v_call: TRBV28
clone_size: -
j_call: TRBJ1-2
cdr3_aa: CASSSTQGQYYGYTF
cdr3_nt: TGTGCCAGCAGTTCGACCCAAGGACAGTATTATGGCTACACCTTC

d_call: TRBD1
v_call: TRBV6-6
clone_size: once
j_call: TRBJ2-7
cdr3_aa: CASSAGQGSSEQYF
cdr3_nt: TGTGCCAGCAGCGCTGGACAGGGGAGTAGCGAGCAGTACTTC

d_call: TRBD2
v_call: TRBV5-6
clone_size: -
j_call: TRBJ2-2
cdr3_aa: CASTLGLAGGPGELFF
cdr3_nt: TGTGCCAGCACCCTTGGGCTAGCGGGGGGGCCCGGGGAGCTGTTTTTT

d_call: TRBD1
v_call: TRBV28
clone_size: once
j_call: TRBJ1-4
cdr3_aa: CASSFDRAGNEKLFF
cdr3_nt: TGTGCCAGCAGTTTTGACAGGGCTGGTAATGAAAAACTGTTTTTT

d_call: -
v_call: TRBV28
clone_size: -
j_call: TRBJ1-5
cdr3_aa: CASSRRVLSNQPQHF
cdr3_nt: TGTGCCAGCAGCCGCCGGGTTTTGAGCAATCAGCCCCAGCATTTT

d_call: -
v_call: TRBV6-5
clone_size: -
j_call: TRBJ1-5
cdr3_aa: CASSPSRGVGQPQHF
cdr3_nt: TGTGCCAGCAGCCCAAGTCGTGGGGTTGGTCAGCCCCAGCATTTT

d_call: TRBD1
v_call: TRBV5-4
clone_size: -
j_call: TRBJ1-1
cdr3_aa: CASSLAGGEAFF
cdr3_nt: TGTGCCAGCAGCTTGGCAGGGGGCGAAGCTTTCTTT

d_call: -
v_call: TRBV4-1
clone_size: -
j_call: TRBJ2-1
cdr3_aa: CASSQAQAFNEQFF
cdr3_nt: TGCGCCAGCAGCCAAGCCCAGGCTTTCAATGAGCAGTTCTTC

d_call: TRBD1
v_call: TRBV4-1
clone_size: -
j_call: TRBJ2-6
cdr3_aa: CASSQDPRGLRSGANVLTF
cdr3_nt: TGCGCCAGCAGCCAAGATCCCAGGGGGCTCCGCTCTGGGGCCAACGTCCTGACTTTC

d_call: -
v_call: TRBV4-1
clone_size: -
j_call: TRBJ1-5
cdr3_aa: CASSQEIGKFQPQHF
cdr3_nt: TGCGCCAGCAGCCAAGAAATAGGGAAGTTTCAGCCCCAGCATTTT

d_call: -
v_call: TRBV19
clone_size: -
j_call: TRBJ1-2
cdr3_aa: CASSMTGVYGYTF
cdr3_nt: TGTGCCAGTAGTATGACGGGGGTCTATGGCTACACCTTC

d_call: TRBD2
v_call: TRBV28
clone_size: -
j_call: TRBJ2-3
cdr3_aa: CASRRGGLSHTDTQYF
cdr3_nt: TGTGCCAGCAGACGGGGGGGACTCTCACACACAGATACGCAGTATTTT

d_call: -
v_call: TRBV6-5
clone_size: -
j_call: TRBJ2-3
cdr3_aa: CASGSTDTQYF
cdr3_nt: TGTGCCAGCGGTAGCACAGATACGCAGTATTTT

d_call: -
v_call: TRBV6-1
clone_size: -
j_call: TRBJ1-1
cdr3_aa: CASSELGYGTEAFF
cdr3_nt: TGTGCCAGCAGTGAACTGGGGTATGGCACTGAAGCTTTCTTT

d_call: TRBD2
v_call: TRBV10-1
clone_size: -
j_call: TRBJ2-7
cdr3_aa: CASSKGLAGIHEQYF
cdr3_nt: TGCGCCAGCAGTAAGGGACTAGCAGGCATTCACGAGCAGTACTTC

d_call: -
v_call: TRBV11-1
clone_size: -
j_call: TRBJ1-2
cdr3_aa: CASSLALNYGYTF
cdr3_nt: TGTGCCAGCAGCTTAGCACTGAACTATGGCTACACCTTC

d_call: TRBD2
v_call: TRBV7-2
clone_size: once
j_call: TRBJ2-7
cdr3_aa: CASSLGGGEQYF
cdr3_nt: TGTGCCAGCAGCCTGGGGGGGGGCGAGCAGTACTTC

d_call: TRBD2
v_call: TRBV19
clone_size: -
j_call: TRBJ2-1
cdr3_aa: CANPPSSGRDNEQFF
cdr3_nt: TGTGCCAACCCCCCCTCTAGCGGGAGGGACAATGAGCAGTTCTTC

d_call: -
v_call: TRBV28
clone_size: -
j_call: TRBJ2-5
cdr3_aa: CASSLRGTTQYF
cdr3_nt: TGTGCCAGCAGTTTACGAGGGACTACCCAGTACTTC

d_call: TRBD2
v_call: TRBV6-5
clone_size: -
j_call: TRBJ2-3
cdr3_aa: CASRRGGQADTQYF
cdr3_nt: TGTGCCAGCAGACGGGGGGGCCAGGCAGATACGCAGTATTTT

d_call: -
v_call: TRBV5-1
clone_size: -
j_call: TRBJ2-7
cdr3_aa: CASSPTGVPYEQYF
cdr3_nt: TGCGCCAGCAGCCCGACAGGTGTTCCCTACGAGCAGTACTTC

d_call: -
v_call: TRBV7-8
clone_size: -
j_call: TRBJ1-1
cdr3_aa: CASSSIRVNTEAFF
cdr3_nt: TGTGCCAGCAGCTCCATCAGGGTGAACACTGAAGCTTTCTTT

d_call: -
v_call: TRBV27
clone_size: -
j_call: TRBJ2-3
cdr3_aa: CASGRTDTQYF
cdr3_nt: TGTGCCAGCGGCCGTACAGATACGCAGTATTTT

d_call: -
v_call: TRBV10-3
clone_size: once
j_call: TRBJ2-2
cdr3_aa: CATKDGTANTGELFF
cdr3_nt: TGTGCCACGAAAGATGGGACGGCGAACACCGGGGAGCTGTTTTTT

d_call: -
v_call: TRBV27
clone_size: -
j_call: TRBJ1-5
cdr3_aa: CASFSRGYGEPQHF
cdr3_nt: TGTGCCAGCTTCTCCCGGGGGTATGGGGAGCCCCAGCATTTT

d_call: TRBD1
v_call: TRBV7-6
clone_size: -
j_call: TRBJ1-6
cdr3_aa: CASSRGQGRLNNSPLHF
cdr3_nt: TGTGCCAGCAGCCGAGGACAGGGTCGGCTGAATAATTCACCCCTCCACTTT

d_call: -
v_call: TRBV4-1
clone_size: -
j_call: TRBJ1-5
cdr3_aa: CASSLLQGGQPQHF
cdr3_nt: TGCGCCAGCAGCCTTCTACAGGGAGGTCAGCCCCAGCATTTT

d_call: -
v_call: TRBV6-5
clone_size: once
j_call: TRBJ2-2
cdr3_aa: CASSPGTTNTGELFF
cdr3_nt: TGTGCCAGCAGTCCCGGGACAACGAACACCGGGGAGCTGTTTTTT

d_call: TRBD1
v_call: TRBV7-8
clone_size: -
j_call: TRBJ1-5
cdr3_aa: CASSLGQLNQPQHF
cdr3_nt: TGTGCCAGCAGCTTGGGACAGCTCAATCAGCCCCAGCATTTT

d_call: -
v_call: TRBV5-4
clone_size: -
j_call: TRBJ2-5
cdr3_aa: CASSLAGAPETQYF
cdr3_nt: TGTGCCAGCAGCTTGGCTGGGGCACCGGAGACCCAGTACTTC

d_call: TRBD1
v_call: TRBV6-1
clone_size: -
j_call: TRBJ2-7
cdr3_aa: CASSPGTGGNEQYF
cdr3_nt: TGTGCCAGCAGTCCCGGGACAGGCGGTAACGAGCAGTACTTC

d_call: TRBD2
v_call: TRBV5-4
clone_size: -
j_call: TRBJ2-1
cdr3_aa: CASSPALAGGENEQFF
cdr3_nt: TGTGCCAGCAGCCCAGCCTTAGCGGGAGGAGAAAATGAGCAGTTCTTC

d_call: -
v_call: TRBV29-1
clone_size: -
j_call: TRBJ2-1
cdr3_aa: CSVEWDGQYNEQFF
cdr3_nt: TGCAGCGTTGAATGGGATGGGCAGTACAATGAGCAGTTCTTC

d_call: -
v_call: TRBV5-1
clone_size: -
j_call: TRBJ2-2
cdr3_aa: CASSLASGELFF
cdr3_nt: TGCGCCAGCAGCTTGGCCTCCGGGGAGCTGTTTTTT

d_call: -
v_call: TRBV28
clone_size: -
j_call: TRBJ2-3
cdr3_aa: CASRRYRQPTDTQYF
cdr3_nt: TGTGCCAGCAGAAGATACCGACAACCCACAGATACGCAGTATTTT